Listed here are 27 T cell receptor beta chains from one sample, sequenced in a study of T cell responses to AZD1222 COVID-19 vaccine. The protocol was immunoSEQ multiplex PCR, while the TCRdb copy is restricted to in-frame clones and leaves out a portion. Seen here are about 73,000 clones, approximately 90% observed once, and the top ten hold about 20%. The specimen was peripheral blood, collected on day 0 of AZD1222 vaccination. These receptors all come from an adult in good health.

The chain joins TRBV4-2 to TRBJ2-7; 11 positions agree with TRBD2. V shed 1 base and J 3 bases; nucleotides not matched to a gene: 2. This CDR3 region has 15 residues. Germline values: CDR1 LGHNA, CDR2 YNFKEQ. CDR3 region: CASSQAGTSGYEQYF. In DNA, the CDR3 is TGTGCCAGCAGCCAAGCCGGGACTAGCGGCTACGAGCAGTACTTC.

The chain carries TRBV11-2 and TRBJ2-2; tentative D call: TRBD2 (7 bases). V was shortened by 1 base and J by 4 bases, with 16 bases between the two germline ends. Germline V gives CDR1 SGHAT, CDR2 FQNNGV. The CDR3 contains 17 residues. CDR3 sequence (DNA): TGTGCCAGCAGCTTAGCGTCGGGGGGCAGTTTCACCGGGGAGCTGTTTTTT. Its translation: CASSLASGGSFTGELFF. Drawing the rest from reference TRBV11-2 and TRBJ2-2, the complete variable domain is EAGVAQSPRYKIIEKRQSVAFWCNPISGHATLYWYQQILGQGPKLLIQFQNNGVVDDSQLPKDRFSAERLKGVDSTLKIQPAKLEDSAVYLCASSLASGGSFTGELFFGEGSRLTVL.

J is TRBJ2-7 and V is TRBV27, with D possibly TRBD2 on 5 matching bases. From germline, CDR1 is MNHEY and CDR2 SMNVEV (reference sequence). V lost 7 bases, J lost 4 bases, and 8 bases lay in between. The CDR3 is made up of 11 amino acids. The CDR3 DNA reads as TGTGCCAGCACCTCGGGATACGAGCAGTACTTC. Translating gives CASTSGYEQYF.

The CDR3 is CASRSGTGGMETQYF. The DNA of the CDR3 is TGTGCCAGCAGGAGTGGGACAGGGGGCATGGAGACCCAGTACTTC. V usage is TRBV2 and J usage is TRBJ2-5; 12 bases line up with TRBD1. Losses at the gene ends were 6 bases for V and 5 bases for J; bases not matched to a gene: 7. Germline loops: CDR1 SNHLY, CDR2 FYNNEI. The CDR3 loop spans 15 amino acids.

The gene calls are TRBV6-4 and TRBJ2-2, with 7 bases that match TRBD2. The CDR3 is made up of 17 amino acids. Trimming cost V 8 bases and J 5 bases; bases outside gene matches: 17. CDR1 and CDR2 from the germline V gene are MRHNA and SNTAGT. CDR3 in amino acids: CASSRATGGFGTGELFF. The CDR3 DNA reads TGTGCCAGCTCCCGGGCAACGGGAGGATTTGGGACCGGGGAGCTGTTTTTT.

The chain joins TRBV27 to TRBJ1-4; unclear D gene. The germline V and J ends were trimmed by 8 bases and 8 bases, with 12 bases remaining between them. Germline-derived CDR1 and CDR2 are MNHEY and SMNVEV (reference sequence). This CDR3 contains 12 residues. Here the CDR3 reads CASRDVGEKLFF. The CDR3 region has the DNA TGTGCCAGCCGCGACGTCGGGGAAAAACTGTTTTTT.

The genes are TRBV29-1 and TRBJ2-1; 7 bases map to TRBD1. CDR3 length equals 12 residues. V lost 7 bases and J lost 7; bases outside the gene matches: 7. Per germline, CDR1 SQVTM and CDR2 ANQGSEA. The CDR3 coding sequence is TGCAGCGGTCGACAGGGAAGGAATGAGCAGTTCTTC. Encoded protein: CSGRQGRNEQFF.

This clone was counted once. This chain connects TRBV4-1 to TRBJ1-3; TRBD1 is a possible D gene (5 bases). The V gene lost 2 bases and the J gene lost 0 bases, with 8 bases spanning the gap. Germline loops: CDR1 MGHRA, CDR2 YSYEKL. There are 15 residues in the CDR3. In DNA form, the CDR3 reads TGCGCCAGCAGCCAATTACAGGTCTCTGGAAACACCATATATTTT. Translating it yields CASSQLQVSGNTIYF.

The chain uses TRBV29-1 and TRBJ1-1; the D is unclear. V lost 4 bases and J lost 0, with 9 bases in between. Germline CDR1 reads SQVTM; CDR2 reads ANQGSEA. The CDR3 extends over 13 amino acids. The CDR3 sequence is CSVGAQLNTEAFF. Here the CDR3 DNA reads TGCAGCGTTGGGGCACAGCTGAACACTGAAGCTTTCTTT.

The chain links TRBV3-1 (or the pseudogene TRBV3-2) to TRBJ2-5; D not certain. Germline loops: CDR1 LGHDT, CDR2 YNNKEL (reference sequence). With 0 bases removed from V and 3 bases from J, the gap between germline ends came to 8 bases. The CDR3 extends over 14 amino acids. CDR3 sequence: CASSQDLAEETQYF. The CDR3 DNA is TGTGCCAGCAGCCAAGATCTGGCAGAAGAGACCCAGTACTTC.

This clone was observed once. The V and J genes are TRBV7-9 and TRBJ2-2; TRBD2 matches 8 bases. V gave up 1 base and J gave up 3 bases; unmatched junction bases: 7. The germline gives CDR1 SEHNR, CDR2 FQNEAQ (reference sequence). The CDR3 covers 17 residues. The CDR3 spells CASSLVASGSHTGELFF. The CDR3 bases are TGTGCCAGCAGCTTAGTAGCTAGCGGGTCCCACACCGGGGAGCTGTTTTTT.

V and J are TRBV19 and TRBJ2-3; D is uncertain. The germline V gene has CDR1 LNHDA and CDR2 SQIVND (reference sequence). The CDR3 covers 15 residues. V dropped 10 bases and J dropped 2 bases, with 19 bases sitting between them. CDR3 protein: CATETRTDPTDTQYF. The CDR3, as DNA: TGTGCCACCGAGACAAGGACCGACCCCACAGATACGCAGTATTTT.

V is TRBV5-1 and J is TRBJ2-5; D ambiguous. This CDR3 has 13 amino acids. Trimming took off 1 base at V and 4 bases at J, with 8 bases between the two ends. Germline values: CDR1 SGHRS, CDR2 YFSETQ. CDR3 bases: TGCGCCAGCAGCTTGAATCTTTTAGAGACCCAGTACTTC. This gives the protein CASSLNLLETQYF.

The V and J genes are TRBV7-2 and TRBJ2-2; no firm D call. The CDR3 is 13 residues long. Trimming took off 1 base at V and 6 bases at J, with 6 bases between the two ends. Germline V gene data show CDR1 as SGHTA and CDR2 as FQGNSA. The CDR3 DNA follows: TGTGCCAGCAGCTTAGGGTATGCCGGGGAGCTGTTTTTT. It is translated as CASSLGYAGELFF.

This clone was counted once. The rearrangement joins TRBV7-2 to TRBJ2-5; D is unresolved. CDR3 size: 16 residues. Trimming pared 4 bases from V and 0 bases from J, leaving 15 bases between. Per the germline V gene, CDR1 is SGHTA and CDR2 is FQGNSA. The CDR3 is CASSSQMGSYQETQYF. DNA for the CDR3: TGTGCCAGCAGCTCGCAAATGGGGTCGTACCAAGAGACCCAGTACTTC.

This clone has a single count. V usage is TRBV11-1 and J usage is TRBJ2-7; no definite D call. Trimming pared 1 base from V and 8 bases from J, leaving 9 bases between. The germline CDR1 and CDR2 sequences are SGHAT and FQDESV (reference sequence). The CDR3 spans 12 residues. For the CDR3, the DNA is TGTGCCAGCAGCTTAGAAGGTGTACAGCAGTACTTC. As protein: CASSLEGVQQYF. The whole variable domain, filled in from reference TRBV11-1 and TRBJ2-7, reads EAEVAQSPRYKITEKSQAVAFWCDPISGHATLYWYRQILGQGPELLVQFQDESVVDDSQLPKDRFSAERLKGVDSTLKIQPAELGDSAMYLCASSLEGVQQYFGPGTRLTVT.

The genes are TRBV4-1 and TRBJ2-1, with 8 bases lining up with TRBD2. V gave up 0 bases and J gave up 14 bases; unmatched junction bases: 15. The CDR3 totals 16 residues. Germline V gene sequence: CDR1 MGHRA, CDR2 YSYEKL. This CDR3 reads CASSQESSLQAGEEFF. In nucleotides, the CDR3 is TGCGCCAGCAGCCAAGAATCCTCACTCCAAGCGGGAGAGGAGTTCTTC.

CDR3 DNA sequence: TGTGCCAGCAGCCACGGAACAGGGAGGGGGACAGATACGCAGTATTTT. The encoded protein is CASSHGTGRGTDTQYF. The V call is TRBV3-1 (or the pseudogene TRBV3-2), the J call TRBJ2-3, with D possibly TRBD2 on 7 matching bases. V was trimmed by 3 bases and J by 3 bases, leaving 16 bases between them. CDR1 LGHDT and CDR2 YNNKEL come from the germline V gene (reference sequence). There are 16 residues in the CDR3.

The genes are TRBV3-1 (or the pseudogene TRBV3-2) and TRBJ2-2; D remains ambiguous. The length of the CDR3 is 14 residues. Deletions cut 1 base from V and 6 bases from J, with 9 bases between. From germline, CDR1 is LGHDT and CDR2 YNNKEL (reference sequence). CDR3 amino acids: CASSQVRVSGELFF. The CDR3 region has the DNA TGTGCCAGCAGCCAAGTTCGGGTCTCCGGGGAGCTGTTTTTT.

This sequence joins TRBV9 and TRBJ2-5; 8 bases fit TRBD2. With V trimmed by 2 bases and J by 5 bases, 11 bases remained unmatched. The CDR3 consists of 16 residues. CDR1 is SGDLS and CDR2 is YYNGEE in the germline V gene. In nucleotides, the CDR3 is TGTGCCAGCAGCGTCGCTAGCGGGCCCTATGGGGAGACCCAGTACTTC. Translated: CASSVASGPYGETQYF. The full variable domain, its missing parts supplied by reference TRBV9 and TRBJ2-5, is DSGVTQTPKHLITATGQRVTLRCSPRSGDLSVYWYQQSLDQGLQFLIQYYNGEERAKGNILERFSAQQFPDLHSELNLSSLELGDSALYFCASSVASGPYGETQYFGPGTRLLVL.

CDR3 DNA sequence: TGTGCCAGCAGCCCACGGGGACAGGGGAGATATGGCTACACCTTC. Translation gives CASSPRGQGRYGYTF. This sequence joins TRBV7-8 and TRBJ1-2; 10 bases align to TRBD1. Germline values: CDR1 SGHVS, CDR2 FQNEAQ. The CDR3 sequence is 15 residues long. The junction had 8 bases not matched to a gene; V was cut back by 5 bases and J by 5 bases.

The rearrangement uses TRBV12-3 or TRBV12-4 and TRBJ2-7; D is unclear. Trimming took off 6 bases at V and 6 bases at J, with 15 bases between the two ends. The length of the CDR3 is 13 residues. The CDR3 protein is CASSRQILVEQYF. CDR3 bases: TGTGCCAGCAGCCGTCAAATTTTGGTCGAGCAGTACTTC.

The chain combines TRBV7-9 with TRBJ2-2, with D tentatively TRBD2 (5 bases). This CDR3 contains 16 residues. The germline V gene has CDR1 SEHNR and CDR2 FQNEAQ (reference sequence). Deletions cut 5 bases from V and 0 bases from J, with 13 bases between. CDR3 sequence (DNA): TGTGCCAGCAGCCCCCCGAGCGGAGCGAACACCGGGGAGCTGTTTTTT. Protein product: CASSPPSGANTGELFF.

This sequence joins TRBV3-1 (or the pseudogene TRBV3-2) and TRBJ1-2; D may be TRBD1 (6 bases). CDR1 and CDR2 from the germline V gene are LGHDT and YNNKEL (reference sequence). V was clipped by 1 base and J by 4 bases, with 10 bases between them. This CDR3 has 14 amino acids. The CDR3 reads CASSQVGGGYGYTF. The DNA for the CDR3 is TGTGCCAGCAGCCAAGTTGGGGGCGGCTATGGCTACACCTTC.

V is TRBV5-8 and J is TRBJ1-5; D gene ambiguous. The V and J ends lost 6 bases and 1 base respectively, with 17 bases between them. The CDR3 spans 16 residues. Germline V lookup: CDR1 SGHTS, CDR2 YDEGEE. CDR3 residues: CASNPNVGWSNQPQHF. The CDR3 nucleotides read TGTGCCAGCAACCCGAACGTAGGGTGGAGCAATCAGCCCCAGCATTTT.

The chain is built from TRBV7-2 and TRBJ2-1, with 11 bases lining up with TRBD2. Germline V gives CDR1 SGHTA, CDR2 FQGNSA. CDR3 length: 16 residues. The J segment lost 0 bases and the V segment lost 6 bases, leaving 4 bases of the junction unmatched. This CDR3 reads CASRASGGSSYNEQFF. The CDR3 DNA is TGTGCCAGCAGGGCTAGCGGGGGGAGCTCCTACAATGAGCAGTTCTTC.

The table lists this clone with a few counts. The J gene is TRBJ2-5, the V gene TRBV7-2; the match to TRBD2 covers 9 bases. CDR1 and CDR2 (germline): SGHTA, FQGNSA. CDR3 length: 16 residues. Germline trimming cut 5 bases from V and 5 bases from J; bases unmatched to any gene: 12. CDR3 amino acids: CASSLLAGDPEETQYF. The CDR3 bases are TGTGCCAGCAGCCTACTAGCGGGCGACCCCGAGGAGACCCAGTACTTC.